These 25 T cell receptor beta chains originate from one sample sequenced in a study of T cells in women clearing cervical HPV infection. The method was immunoSEQ multiplex PCR; TCRdb's version includes in-frame clones alone and lacks a portion of them. Across around 19,000 clones, the top ten clones capture 5% to 6.5% of the sample. The sample taken for sequencing was blood buffy coat. The receptors come from a woman between 18 and 69 years old with a cervical HPV16 infection that either progressed to CIN3+ or cleared (not recorded which).

On this clone: The sequenced fragment ends 3 residues before the CDR3 boundary, so the rest is inferred from the germline J gene. V gene TRBV9 combines with J gene TRBJ2-1, with unresolved D. The CDR3 is 14 residues long. Per germline, CDR1 SGDLS and CDR2 YYNGEE. Trimming pared 0 bases from V and 2 bases from J, leaving 6 bases between. Partial CDR3 DNA: TGTGCCAGCAGCGTAGAGGCCACCTACAATGAG. Translated, it gives CASSVEATYNE. From start to end, the CDR3 is CASSVEATYNEQFF. The full variable domain, in which reference TRBV9 and TRBJ2-1 provide the parts outside the CDR3, is DSGVTQTPKHLITATGQRVTLRCSPRSGDLSVYWYQQSLDQGLQFLIQYYNGEERAKGNILERFSAQQFPDLHSELNLSSLELGDSALYFCASSVEATYNEQFFGPGTRLTVL.

A word on this clone: The read terminates 3 residues before the CDR3 end, so the remaining end is supplied by the germline J gene. This chain uses TRBV29-1 with TRBJ2-7; 10 positions match TRBD1. J gave up 6 bases and V 6 bases, and 8 bases lay outside the gene matches. The V gene's germline CDR1 is SQVTM and CDR2 ANQGSEA. The CDR3 contains 13 residues. CDR3 bases read: TGCAGCGTCACCCGACAGGGGGCGGGCGAG. Its translation: CSVTRQGAGE. The whole CDR3 reads CSVTRQGAGEQYF.

As to this clone: The observed sequence ends 3 residues before the CDR3 terminus, with the missing tail filled in from the germline J gene. The rearrangement joins TRBV7-2 to TRBJ2-3; possible D gene TRBD2, 6 bases. The CDR3 has 18 amino acids. Germline CDR1 SGHTA, CDR2 FQGNSA. Trimming stripped 0 bases from V and 0 bases from J, with 16 bases between. This chain's CDR3 is CASSLAWGTFSSTDTQYF. The part of the CDR3 DNA that was read is TGTGCCAGCAGCTTAGCGTGGGGGACTTTCTCTAGCACAGATACG.

As for this clone: One junction end does not reproduce the germline sequence, and a read error may be involved. The read gets to within 3 residues of the CDR3 end, and the germline J gene fills in the rest. J is TRBJ2-5 and V is TRBV4-2; TRBD2 matches 13 bases. Germline V gene sequence: CDR1 LGHNA, CDR2 YNFKEQ. CDR3 length: 17 amino acids. The covered CDR3 bases are TGCGCCAGCAACCAAGGACTAGCGGGGGCCCGCCAAGAGACC. The encoded protein is CASNQGLAGARQET. The entire CDR3 protein reads CASNQGLAGARQETQYF.

On this clone itself: The read ends 3 residues early relative to the CDR3; the germline J gene fills the gap. This chain uses TRBV28 with TRBJ1-1, with 8 bases matching TRBD1. Germline-derived CDR1 and CDR2 are MDHEN and SYDVKM. CDR3 length: 17 amino acids. After removal of 2 bases from V and 0 bases from J, the junction contained 8 bases not matched to a gene. Partial CDR3 DNA: TGTGCCAGCAGTTTAAGAAAGACAGGGGTCATGAACACTGAA. It codes for CASSLRKTGVMNTE. The entire CDR3 protein is CASSLRKTGVMNTEAFF.

As for this clone: The read ends 3 residues early relative to the CDR3; the germline J gene fills the gap. V is TRBV5-1 and J is TRBJ2-3; TRBD2 matches 14 bases. This CDR3 comprises 16 residues. Per the germline V gene, CDR1 is SGHRS and CDR2 is YFSETQ. The CDR3 bases that were read are TGCGCCAGCAGCTTGGGGACTAGCGGGGGGCAAGAGACG. Protein sequence: CASSLGTSGGQET. The entire CDR3 sequence reads CASSLGTSGGQETQYF.

To note about this clone: The read ends 3 residues shy of where the CDR3 ends; the end is completed using the germline J gene. The J gene is TRBJ1-2, the V gene TRBV11-1; D not certain. Germline CDR1 SGHAT, CDR2 FQDESV (reference sequence). The CDR3 consists of 13 residues. The chain's CDR3 is CASSPREALRYTF. The DNA read from the CDR3 is TGTGCCAGCAGCCCCCGAGAGGCTTTACGC.

Concerning this clone itself: The read ends 3 residues shy of where the CDR3 ends; the end is completed using the germline J gene. The chain is built from TRBV20-1 and TRBJ2-1; 9 bases fit TRBD2. This CDR3 comprises 16 residues. The V and J ends lost 0 bases and 0 bases, in that order; junction bases with no gene match: 3. Germline assignment: CDR1 DFQATT and CDR2 SNEGSKA (reference sequence). CDR3 DNA (partial): TGCAGTGCTAGAGAACGGCGGGGGGGCTCCTACAATGAG. It yields the protein CSARERRGGSYNE. In full, the CDR3 is CSARERRGGSYNEQFF.

Worth noting for this clone: The read gets to within 3 residues of the CDR3 end, and the germline J gene fills in the rest. J is TRBJ2-2 and V is TRBV5-4; the D is unclear. V was cut by 0 bases and J by 0 bases, with 3 bases left in between. This CDR3 has 14 residues. Germline V gene data show CDR1 as SGHNT and CDR2 as YYREEE (reference sequence). CDR3 sequence reads: CASSLDSNTGELFF. The CDR3 bases that were read are TGTGCCAGCAGCTTGGACTCGAACACCGGGGAG.

A word on this clone: The read halts 3 residues ahead of the CDR3 end, with the missing end drawn from the germline J gene. The chain combines TRBV5-4 with TRBJ2-3, with 9 positions matching TRBD2. The CDR3 consists of 15 residues. V lost 6 bases to trimming and J lost 4 bases; unmatched junction nucleotides: 9. CDR1 is SGHNT and CDR2 is YYREEE in the germline V gene (reference sequence). The CDR3 spells CASTRAGGPADTQYF. Incomplete CDR3 DNA: TGTGCCAGCACCCGGGCGGGGGGGCCGGCAGATACG.

Turning to this clone: The CDR3 end is not reached by the read, which stops 3 residues before it; the germline J gene fills it in. V gene TRBV5-6 combines with J gene TRBJ1-2; a possible D gene is TRBD1 (6 bases). This CDR3 is built from 14 residues. V dropped 4 bases and J dropped 7 bases, with 17 bases sitting between them. Germline V gene sequence: CDR1 SGHDT, CDR2 YYEEEE. The CDR3 bases that were read are TGTGCCAGCAGCCCCGGACAGTCCGAGGGTGGC. It encodes CASSPGQSEGG. From start to end, the CDR3 is CASSPGQSEGGYTF.

Notes on this clone: From the germline J gene comes the end of the CDR3, since the read stops 3 residues before it. The chain recombines TRBV7-9 with TRBJ1-2, with D hard to call. Germline V lookup: CDR1 SEHNR, CDR2 FQNEAQ (reference sequence). This CDR3 contains 12 residues. CDR3 DNA, as far as it was read: TGTGCCAGCAGCTTGGACTATAATGAC. Translated: CASSLDYND. The CDR3 as a whole reads CASSLDYNDYTF.

To note about this clone: The CDR3 goes on 3 residues after the read ends, and that part is filled in from the germline J gene. The chain joins TRBV7-8 to TRBJ1-2; possible D gene TRBD1, 6 bases. The CDR3 contains 16 residues. Germline CDR1 and CDR2: SGHVS and FQNEAQ. V was shortened by 2 bases and J by 6 bases, with 19 bases between the two germline ends. CDR3: CASSLWDWGRSDGYTF. CDR3 DNA (partial): TGTGCCAGCAGCTTATGGGATTGGGGGCGGTCAGATGGC.

Measured by frequency, this clone is medium-sized (0.01 to 0.1%). The sequenced fragment ends 3 residues before the CDR3 boundary, so the rest is inferred from the germline J gene. The V and J genes are TRBV2 and TRBJ2-3; TRBD1 aligns across 8 bases. Germline CDR1 and CDR2: SNHLY and FYNNEI. The CDR3 runs to 14 residues. The V and J ends lost 7 bases and 0 bases, in that order; junction bases with no gene match: 3. CDR3 DNA (partial): TGTGCCAGCAATGGACAGGGTAGCACAGATACG. Translating it yields CASNGQGSTDT. The whole CDR3 sequence reads CASNGQGSTDTQYF.

Points on this clone: The CDR3 goes on 3 residues after the read ends, and that part is filled in from the germline J gene. The gene calls are TRBV27 and TRBJ2-7; maybe TRBD2 (6 bases). V shed 5 bases and J shed 5 bases, with 19 bases lying between them. The CDR3 spans 15 residues. CDR1 and CDR2 from the germline V gene are MNHEY and SMNVEV (reference sequence). The CDR3 DNA, read in part, is TGTGCCAGCAGTGCAACTCAGGTAGGGGAGGACGAG. As protein: CASSATQVGEDE. The full CDR3 sequence reads CASSATQVGEDEQYF.

A note on this clone: The read ends 3 residues early relative to the CDR3; the germline J gene fills the gap. This chain links TRBV7-9 with TRBJ1-4, with no clear D. Trimming pared 3 bases from V and 4 bases from J, leaving 12 bases between. CDR1 and CDR2 from the germline V gene are SEHNR and FQNEAQ (reference sequence). The CDR3 length is 15 residues. The CDR3 protein is CASSFRGLNNEKLFF. The CDR3 DNA, read in part, is TGTGCCAGCAGCTTTAGAGGGCTTAATAATGAAAAA.

As for this clone: The read halts 3 residues ahead of the CDR3 end, with the missing end drawn from the germline J gene. V usage is TRBV30 and J usage is TRBJ1-2, with a weak D call TRBD1 (5 bases). V shed 3 bases and J shed 5 bases, with 25 bases lying between them. Germline CDR1 is GTSNPN and CDR2 is SVGIG (reference sequence). This CDR3 contains 17 residues. The CDR3 region is CAWRGGGGYKTRYGYTF. The DNA read from the CDR3 is TGTGCCTGGAGGGGGGGTGGGGGGTACAAGACTCGGTATGGC.

A word on this clone: The read ends 3 residues before the CDR3 terminus; that terminus is restored from the germline J gene. The chain recombines TRBV15 with TRBJ1-5; the D gene is possibly TRBD1 (5 bases). Germline loops: CDR1 LNHNV, CDR2 YYDKDF (reference sequence). The germline V and J ends were trimmed by 6 bases and 6 bases, with 12 bases remaining between them. The CDR3 spans 13 residues. CDR3 in amino acids: CATRTSGGQPQHF. The part of the CDR3 DNA that was read is TGTGCCACCAGGACTAGTGGGGGTCAGCCC.

About this clone itself: The CDR3 end falls 3 residues outside the read, so it is completed with the germline J gene. The V gene is TRBV19, the J gene TRBJ2-2; no reliable D call. The germline CDR1 and CDR2 sequences are LNHDA and SQIVND (reference sequence). The CDR3 extends over 16 amino acids. V was clipped by 5 bases and J by 0 bases, with 13 bases between them. The CDR3 DNA, read in part, is TGTGCCAGTAGTCCAGCGTTTACCACGAACACCGGGGAG. It codes for CASSPAFTTNTGE. The entire CDR3 protein is CASSPAFTTNTGELFF.

About this clone itself: The read ends 3 residues shy of where the CDR3 ends; the end is completed using the germline J gene. The gene calls are TRBV7-9 and TRBJ2-4; 10 nucleotides match TRBD1. Germline CDR1 is SEHNR and CDR2 is FQNEAQ (reference sequence). The CDR3 is 15 residues long. The DNA read from the CDR3 is TGTGCCAGCAGCCCAAGACAGGGGGCCGGCTATGGT. As protein: CASSPRQGAGYG. Given in full, the CDR3 is CASSPRQGAGYGQYF.

About this clone itself: The CDR3 is cut off 3 residues early in the read; its end comes from the germline J gene. The chain employs TRBV30 and TRBJ2-7, with 10 bases aligning to TRBD1. The CDR3 has 13 residues. With V trimmed by 0 bases and J by 6 bases, 2 bases remained unmatched. Germline V gene lookup returns CDR1 GTSNPN and CDR2 SVGIG (reference sequence). The CDR3 here is CAWSVGTGVEQYF. The part of the CDR3 DNA that was read is TGTGCCTGGAGTGTAGGGACAGGGGTCGAG. Complete variable domain (other parts from reference TRBV30 and TRBJ2-7): SQTIHQWPATLVQPVGSPLSLECTVEGTSNPNLYWYRQAAGRGLQLLFYSVGIGQISSEVPQNLSASRPQDRQFILSSKKLLLSDSGFYLCAWSVGTGVEQYFGPGTRLTVT.

With respect to this clone: The DNA ends 3 residues before the CDR3 does, and the rest of the CDR3 is filled in from the germline J gene. The V call is TRBV6-4, the J call TRBJ2-5; 7 nucleotides agree with TRBD2. The CDR3 contains 15 residues. Germline lookup yields CDR1 MRHNA and CDR2 SNTAGT. Trimming removed 0 bases from V and 5 bases from J; junction bases left unmatched: 6. The part of the CDR3 DNA that was read is TGTGCCAGCAGTGACTCGGGACTACCTGGGGAGACC. Translating gives CASSDSGLPGET. The whole CDR3 sequence reads CASSDSGLPGETQYF.

Concerning this clone itself: The missing CDR3 end, 3 residues past where the read stops, is filled in from the germline J gene. V and J are TRBV6-2 or TRBV6-3 and TRBJ2-4; 9 bases map to TRBD1. This CDR3 is 13 amino acids long. CDR1 is MNHEY and CDR2 is SVGEGT in the germline V gene. The CDR3 region is CAIAGQGYQPQYF. The sequenced part of the CDR3 DNA is TGTGCCATCGCGGGACAGGGCTATCAGCCT.

About this clone itself: The read finishes 3 residues shy of the CDR3 end, and the germline J gene is used to complete it. The chain carries TRBV5-6 and TRBJ1-4; D perhaps matches TRBD1 (6 bases). The CDR3 totals 15 residues. From germline, CDR1 is SGHDT and CDR2 YYEEEE. This CDR3 is CASSPGHRVISPLFF. The covered CDR3 bases are TGTGCCAGCAGCCCGGGACACAGGGTAATCTCACCA.

Turning to this clone: The missing CDR3 end, 3 residues past where the read stops, is filled in from the germline J gene. The chain links TRBV4-1 to TRBJ2-2; D gene ambiguous. V lost 4 bases and J 5 bases, leaving 8 bases between the germline ends. CDR3 length: 13 amino acids. Germline values: CDR1 MGHRA, CDR2 YSYEKL. Incomplete CDR3 DNA: TGCGCCAGCAGCCCAACCGGGACCGGGGAG. It specifies CASSPTGTGE. The complete CDR3 reads CASSPTGTGELFF.